These 15 T cell receptor beta chains originate from one sample sequenced in a study of OX40 agonist ivuxolimab in advanced cancers. Some clones are missing from TCRdb's copy, which holds only in-frame ones; the method was immunoSEQ multiplex PCR. The data contain some 60,000 clones, about 94% of them singletons. The material sequenced was CD4+ or CD8+ T cells sorted from blood, taken in a trial of the OX40 agonist ivuxolimab. Receptors originate from an adult with an advanced solid tumor such as melanoma, head and neck, liver or kidney cancer.

Points on this clone: Other DNA sequences of this sample code for an identical CDR3. The chain links TRBV6-5 to TRBJ1-1, with D tentatively TRBD1 (6 bases). This CDR3 is built from 13 residues. The germline CDR1 and CDR2 sequences are MNHEY and SVGAGI. V lost 3 bases to trimming and J lost 2 bases, with 7 bases between them. CDR3 residues: CASSYGGNTEAFF. For the CDR3, the DNA is TGTGCCAGCAGTTATGGGGGCAACACTGAAGCTTTCTTT.

The table lists this clone with a count of one. Other DNA sequences of this sample code for an identical CDR3. The genes are TRBV9 and TRBJ2-1; D gene unclear. Per the germline V gene, CDR1 is SGDLS and CDR2 is YYNGEE. There are 15 residues in the CDR3. V was clipped by 2 bases and J by 0 bases, with 9 bases between them. Here the CDR3 reads CASSVGRSSYNEQFF. For the CDR3, the DNA is TGTGCCAGCAGCGTCGGTAGGAGCTCCTACAATGAGCAGTTCTTC. Complete variable domain (other parts from reference TRBV9 and TRBJ2-1): DSGVTQTPKHLITATGQRVTLRCSPRSGDLSVYWYQQSLDQGLQFLIQYYNGEERAKGNILERFSAQQFPDLHSELNLSSLELGDSALYFCASSVGRSSYNEQFFGPGTRLTVL.

This clone was picked up a small number of times. As DNA, the CDR3 is TGTGCCAGCAGTTCTTATCCGGGACAGGGTGATCAGCCCCAGCATTTT. Translating it yields CASSSYPGQGDQPQHF. This chain joins TRBV27 and TRBJ1-5, with 9 bases identical to TRBD1. V lost 4 bases, J lost 5 bases, and 9 bases stayed unmatched. Germline lookup yields CDR1 MNHEY and CDR2 SMNVEV (reference sequence). CDR3 length equals 16 residues.

The V call is TRBV25-1, the J call TRBJ2-1; D call uncertain. V gave up 2 bases and J gave up 13 bases, with 15 bases separating them. Germline CDR1 reads MGHDK; CDR2 reads SYGVNS. CDR3 length: 13 amino acids. This chain's CDR3 is CASSETWGREQFF. In DNA, the CDR3 is TGTGCCAGCAGTGAAACGTGGGGAAGGGAACAGTTCTTC.

V usage is TRBV4-3 and J usage is TRBJ2-3; 12 nucleotides agree with TRBD2. The CDR3 extends over 18 amino acids. Losses at the gene ends were 1 base for V and 3 bases for J; bases not matched to a gene: 8. Germline CDR1 LGHNA, CDR2 YSLEER. The CDR3 protein is CASSQVVLAGGPTDTQYF. The CDR3 DNA follows: TGCGCCAGCAGCCAAGTGGTCCTAGCGGGAGGGCCGACAGATACGCAGTATTTT.

The V call is TRBV6-4, the J call TRBJ1-4, with 10 bases lining up with TRBD1. V shed 2 bases and J 1 base; nucleotides not matched to a gene: 4. Per germline, CDR1 MRHNA and CDR2 SNTAGT. The CDR3 contains 17 residues. CDR3 sequence reads: CASSDDRGLITNEKLFF. CDR3 DNA: TGTGCCAGCAGTGACGACAGGGGGCTTATAACTAATGAAAAACTGTTTTTT.

A word on this clone: The same CDR3 arises from other DNA sequences in this sample as well. The chain joins TRBV6-1 to TRBJ1-1; weak D call: TRBD1 (5 bases). The V gene lost 4 bases and the J gene lost 2 bases, with 8 bases spanning the gap. Germline V gene data show CDR1 as MNHNS and CDR2 as SASEGT. CDR3 length: 13 amino acids. This CDR3 is CASSVGVNTEAFF. CDR3 sequence (DNA): TGTGCCAGCAGTGTAGGGGTTAACACTGAAGCTTTCTTT.

The chain uses TRBV7-9 and TRBJ2-5; D gene unclear. This CDR3 has 11 amino acids. Trimming pared 1 base from V and 8 bases from J, leaving 5 bases between. Germline assignment: CDR1 SEHNR and CDR2 FQNEAQ (reference sequence). The CDR3: CASSLVGTQYF. The CDR3 coding sequence is TGTGCCAGCAGCTTAGTGGGAACCCAGTACTTC.

This clone was detected only once. The rearrangement joins TRBV29-1 to TRBJ2-5; D unclear. The CDR3 extends over 10 amino acids. Germline CDR1 SQVTM, CDR2 ANQGSEA. Trimming left V 4 bases short and J 2 bases short, with 2 bases between. In nucleotides, the CDR3 is TGCAGCGTTGCACAAGAGACCCAGTACTTC. It codes for CSVAQETQYF.

The chain employs TRBV6-1 and TRBJ2-7; D is undetermined. Per the germline V gene, CDR1 is MNHNS and CDR2 is SASEGT. Deletions cut 3 bases from V and 0 bases from J, with 12 bases between. CDR3 length equals 15 residues. CDR3 coding DNA: TGTGCCAGCAGTGATAACCCGGAGAGCTCCTACGAGCAGTACTTC. This translates into CASSDNPESSYEQYF.

The V call is TRBV7-3, the J call TRBJ2-7; D is undetermined. The length of the CDR3 is 15 residues. With 4 bases removed from V and 3 bases from J, the gap between germline ends came to 16 bases. From germline, CDR1 is SGHTA and CDR2 FQGTGA. The CDR3 coding sequence is TGTGCCAGCAGCTCCAAAGCGCCCCCGGGCTACGAGCAGTACTTC. Translation: CASSSKAPPGYEQYF.

The rearrangement links TRBV7-2 to TRBJ2-7; no definite D call. CDR1 is SGHTA and CDR2 is FQGNSA in the germline V gene. The V and J ends lost 5 bases and 9 bases respectively, with 17 bases between them. The CDR3 consists of 13 residues. The CDR3 protein is CASSPEAPSVQYF. In DNA, the CDR3 is TGTGCCAGCAGCCCCGAGGCCCCATCGGTGCAGTACTTC.

Notes on this clone: Compared with germline, one end of the junction differs, possibly owing to a read error. The chain recombines TRBV7-7 with TRBJ2-5; D may be TRBD1 (7 bases). The CDR3 consists of 15 residues. CDR1 SSHAT and CDR2 FNYEAQ come from the germline V gene (reference sequence). CDR3 DNA: TGTGCTAGCAGCTTAGGGGGCGGGATAGGAGAGACCCAGTACTTC. As protein: CASSLGGGIGETQYF.

This chain uses TRBV19 with TRBJ1-1; the match to TRBD1 covers 9 bases. The CDR3 is 16 amino acids. Trimming removed 3 bases from V and 6 bases from J; junction bases left unmatched: 11. Per the germline V gene, CDR1 is LNHDA and CDR2 is SQIVND (reference sequence). The CDR3 reads CASSMAGTGIWAEAFF. DNA for the CDR3: TGTGCCAGTAGTATGGCAGGGACAGGGATTTGGGCTGAAGCTTTCTTT.

The chain joins TRBV18 to TRBJ2-7; D unclear. The CDR3 runs 16 residues. CDR1 is KGHSH, CDR2 LQKENI, per germline. V shed 4 bases and J shed 5 bases, with 21 bases lying between them. CDR3 region: CASSLTVASKFDEQYF. DNA for the CDR3: TGTGCCAGCTCACTCACCGTAGCCTCAAAATTCGACGAGCAGTACTTC.